This T cell receptor (beta chain) was captured in a study of shared clonotypes between healthy human individuals. Libraries were prepared by immunoSEQ multiplex PCR; TCRdb keeps only in-frame clonotypes and omits some of them. The sample has about 1,500,000 clones; around 97% are singletons. V was pared by 3 bases and J by 3 bases, with 11 bases between. CDR3 length: 14 residues. The V gene's germline CDR1 is SGHTA and CDR2 FQGNSA. The sequencing sample was made of naive CD4+ T cells sorted from blood. Indicated subset: CD45RA+ positively selected. This receptor was identified in a man in his thirties or forties in good health. The rearrangement uses TRBV7-2 and TRBJ1-2, with TRBD1 as a possible D gene (6 bases). The CDR3 loop is CASSLEDSHYGYTF. CDR3 coding DNA: TGTGCCAGCAGCTTGGAGGACAGCCACTATGGCTACACCTTC. Together with reference TRBV7-2 and TRBJ1-2, the CDR3 gives the full variable domain: GAGVSQSPSNKVTEKGKDVELRCDPISGHTALYWYRQSLGQGLEFLIYFQGNSAPDKSGLPSDRFSAERTGGSVSTLTIQRTQQEDSAVYLCASSLEDSHYGYTFGSGTRLTVV.